The 23 T cell receptor beta chains below all came from one sample that was sequenced in a study of control samples from healthy donors and cancer patients. Clones were sequenced by immunoSEQ multiplex PCR, and TCRdb holds only the in-frame ones, with some missing. In the table there are about 120,000 clones, 80% to 95% of which are singletons. Sequenced material: blood. The receptors were gathered from a man between 18 and 29 years old in good health.

The chain has TRBV5-5 and TRBJ1-2; no reliable D call. V was cut by 3 bases and J by 4 bases, with 13 bases left in between. Germline V lookup: CDR1 SGHKS, CDR2 YYEKEE (reference sequence). The CDR3 has 14 amino acids. For the CDR3, the DNA is TGTGCCAGCAGCTCGACGGCTGCCGGCTATGGCTACACCTTC. Translating gives CASSSTAAGYGYTF.

The genes are TRBV11-3 and TRBJ2-3; 10 nucleotides align to TRBD2. The V and J ends lost 1 base and 2 bases, in that order; junction bases with no gene match: 3. The CDR3 is 16 amino acids. CDR1 SGHNT and CDR2 YENEEA come from the germline V gene. Here the CDR3 reads CASSLVSGGDTDTQYF. The CDR3 bases are TGTGCCAGCAGCTTAGTGAGCGGGGGGGACACAGATACGCAGTATTTT.

The V and J genes are TRBV4-2 and TRBJ2-3; TRBD2 agrees at 9 bases. The CDR3 contains 17 residues. J gave up 7 bases and V 4 bases, and 15 bases lay outside the gene matches. Germline V gene lookup returns CDR1 LGHNA and CDR2 YNFKEQ. This chain's CDR3 is CASSPLPGGGGLNTQYF. The CDR3 coding sequence is TGTGCCAGCAGCCCCCTCCCCGGCGGGGGGGGTTTGAATACGCAGTATTTT.

The chain uses TRBV11-2 and TRBJ2-7; either TRBD1 or TRBD2 may fit D (5 bases each). V was shortened by 1 base and J by 5 bases, with 12 bases between the two germline ends. This CDR3 region has 14 residues. Germline CDR1 and CDR2: SGHAT and FQNNGV. The CDR3 region has the DNA TGTGCCAGCAGCTTAGGATTAGGGACGGACGAGCAGTACTTC. It specifies CASSLGLGTDEQYF. The full variable domain, its missing parts supplied by reference TRBV11-2 and TRBJ2-7, is EAGVAQSPRYKIIEKRQSVAFWCNPISGHATLYWYQQILGQGPKLLIQFQNNGVVDDSQLPKDRFSAERLKGVDSTLKIQPAKLEDSAVYLCASSLGLGTDEQYFGPGTRLTVT.

The chain joins TRBV6-6 to TRBJ1-6, with 9 bases identical to TRBD1. The CDR3 loop spans 14 amino acids. The germline CDR1 and CDR2 sequences are MNHNY and SVGAGI (reference sequence). With 2 bases clipped from V and 10 bases from J, the junction kept 3 bases outside the gene matches. CDR3 DNA: TGTGCCAGCAGTTACCGGGACAGGGAATCACCCCTCCACTTT. It is translated as CASSYRDRESPLHF.

The J gene is TRBJ1-6, the V gene TRBV6-4; TRBD1 matches at 9 bases. Germline values: CDR1 MRHNA, CDR2 SNTAGT. Germline trimming cut 8 bases from V and 8 bases from J; bases unmatched to any gene: 4. The CDR3 runs to 13 residues. Here the CDR3 DNA reads TGTGCCAGCTCCAGGACAGGGGATTCACCCCTCCACTTT. Translation gives CASSRTGDSPLHF.

The chain has TRBV30 and TRBJ1-2, with 8 bases that match TRBD1. This CDR3 is 14 amino acids long. Germline loops: CDR1 GTSNPN, CDR2 SVGIG (reference sequence). V shed 3 bases and J 8 bases; nucleotides not matched to a gene: 11. The CDR3 DNA is TGTGCCTGGAGCCGTTCAGGGGGCGCGTTCGGCTACACCTTC. As protein: CAWSRSGGAFGYTF.

This chain links TRBV29-1 with TRBJ1-1, with 7 bases aligning to TRBD1. The germline gives CDR1 SQVTM, CDR2 ANQGSEA. V dropped 4 bases and J dropped 5; count of bases not matched to a gene: 7. The CDR3 extends over 13 amino acids. The CDR3 loop reads CSVVSGGRTEAFF. The DNA of the CDR3 is TGCAGCGTTGTCTCAGGGGGGCGAACTGAAGCTTTCTTT.

CDR3 region: CASSLPSGTQYF. In DNA, the CDR3 is TGTGCCAGCAGCCTCCCTTCCGGTACGCAGTATTTT. This chain joins TRBV16 and TRBJ2-3; D is unclear. In germline, CDR1 is KGHSY, CDR2 FQNENV. The CDR3 extends over 12 amino acids. Deletions cut 4 bases from V and 8 bases from J, with 10 bases between. The entire variable domain, with the rest obtained from reference TRBV16 and TRBJ2-3, is as follows: GEEVAQTPKHLVRGEGQKAKLYCAPIKGHSYVFWYQQVLKNEFKFLISFQNENVFDETGMPKERFSAKCLPNSPCSLEIQATKLEDSAVYFCASSLPSGTQYFGPGTRLTVL.

The chain has TRBV6-5 and TRBJ1-6; TRBD1 matches at 7 bases. The CDR3 has 15 amino acids. The germline gives CDR1 MNHEY, CDR2 SVGAGI. Unmatched junction bases numbered 10, after V lost 5 bases and J lost 9 bases. Written as DNA, the CDR3 is TGTGCCAGCAGTCTTACAAGGGGGCCTGGTTCACCCCTCCACTTT. Protein product: CASSLTRGPGSPLHF.

This clone has only one observation. This chain uses TRBV28 with TRBJ2-5; 13 positions match TRBD2. Germline V gives CDR1 MDHEN, CDR2 SYDVKM. V lost 7 bases to trimming and J lost 6 bases; unmatched junction nucleotides: 11. There are 16 residues in the CDR3. CDR3: CASKPSGLAGYQTQYF. The CDR3 nucleotides read TGTGCCAGCAAACCCTCGGGACTAGCGGGGTATCAGACCCAGTACTTC.

This clone was picked up one time. J is TRBJ2-3 and V is TRBV5-6; 9 bases are a match to TRBD1. Germline CDR1 is SGHDT and CDR2 is YYEEEE. The CDR3 is 16 residues long. V shed 3 bases, J shed 1 base, and the junction held 6 bases outside the gene matches. Here the CDR3 reads CASSSDRGWRTDTQYF. In DNA form, the CDR3 reads TGTGCCAGCAGCTCGGACAGGGGTTGGCGCACAGATACGCAGTATTTT.

This chain connects TRBV9 to TRBJ1-3; TRBD1 matches at 7 bases. CDR3 size: 15 residues. Trimming removed 0 bases from V and 4 bases from J; junction bases left unmatched: 4. Germline loops: CDR1 SGDLS, CDR2 YYNGEE. CDR3: CASSVAGTAGNTIYF. In DNA, the CDR3 is TGTGCCAGCAGCGTAGCTGGGACAGCCGGAAACACCATATATTTT.

This clone was counted once. The rearrangement links TRBV24-1 to TRBJ2-1; D is possibly TRBD1 (6 bases). The germline V and J ends were trimmed by 4 bases and 9 bases, with 6 bases remaining between them. The CDR3 spans 11 residues. Germline V gene sequence: CDR1 KGHDR, CDR2 SFDVKD. CDR3 DNA sequence: TGTGCCACCAGTGAACAGGGTGAGCAGTTCTTC. Protein product: CATSEQGEQFF.

V and J are TRBV9 and TRBJ1-3; D might be TRBD1 (6 bases). This CDR3 is 16 amino acids long. V shed 0 bases and J shed 7 bases, with 17 bases lying between them. Germline V gene sequence: CDR1 SGDLS, CDR2 YYNGEE. The CDR3, as DNA: TGTGCCAGCAGCGTAGGCGCCAGGGGTGTGACCAACACCATATATTTT. This encodes CASSVGARGVTNTIYF.

The CDR3 DNA sequence: TGCGCCAGCAGTCAATTCCCCCGGGACAGGGTAATACACGAGCAGTACTTC. Its translation is CASSQFPRDRVIHEQYF. The chain recombines TRBV23-1 with TRBJ2-7, with 9 bases fitting TRBD1. TRBV23-1 is an ORF for which the function is uncertain. Trimming removed 1 base from V and 5 bases from J; junction bases left unmatched: 12. This CDR3 contains 17 residues.

The chain is built from TRBV7-2 and TRBJ1-6; 9 bases are a match to TRBD1. Trimming took 6 bases from V and 6 from J; bases not matched to a gene: 9. The CDR3 has 16 residues. Germline-derived CDR1 and CDR2 are SGHTA and FQGNSA. CDR3 in amino acids: CASSKPGQGLNSPLHF. In DNA, the CDR3 is TGTGCCAGCAGTAAGCCGGGACAGGGTCTTAATTCACCCCTCCACTTT.

The J gene is TRBJ1-6, the V gene TRBV28, with 12 bases fitting TRBD1. Germline CDR1 reads MDHEN; CDR2 reads SYDVKM. CDR3 size: 15 residues. The V gene end was trimmed by 3 bases and the J gene end by 9 bases; junction bases not matched to a gene: 3. Here the CDR3 reads CASSLGQGAGSPLHF. CDR3 nucleotide sequence: TGTGCCAGCAGTTTGGGACAGGGGGCCGGTTCACCCCTCCACTTT.

The rearrangement joins TRBV7-9 to TRBJ1-1; D ambiguous. Germline V gene lookup returns CDR1 SEHNR and CDR2 FQNEAQ (reference sequence). The V and J ends lost 1 base and 6 bases respectively, with 6 bases between them. The CDR3 has 12 amino acids. The CDR3 reads CASSLGTAEAFF. CDR3 DNA sequence: TGTGCCAGCAGCTTAGGCACAGCTGAAGCTTTCTTT.

The chain recombines TRBV19 with TRBJ1-2, with unresolved D. The CDR3 spans 14 residues. Germline V gene lookup returns CDR1 LNHDA and CDR2 SQIVND (reference sequence). The V end lost 2 bases, the J end lost 0 bases, and 7 bases lay between the germline ends. CDR3: CASSISGANYGYTF. In DNA, the CDR3 is TGTGCCAGTAGTATATCAGGAGCTAACTATGGCTACACCTTC. The entire variable domain, with the rest obtained from reference TRBV19 and TRBJ1-2, is as follows: DGGITQSPKYLFRKEGQNVTLSCEQNLNHDAMYWYRQDPGQGLRLIYYSQIVNDFQKGDIAEGYSVSREKKESFPLTVTSAQKNPTAFYLCASSISGANYGYTFGSGTRLTVV.

This chain joins TRBV5-6 and TRBJ1-1; TRBD1 agrees at 12 bases. Looked up from germline, CDR1 is SGHDT and CDR2 is YYEEEE. The CDR3 totals 18 residues. J lost 3 bases, V lost 0 bases, and 9 bases had no gene match. CDR3 DNA sequence: TGTGCCAGCAGCTTGGATGGGACAGGGGGCATTTATGACACTGAAGCTTTCTTT. It codes for CASSLDGTGGIYDTEAFF.

The V and J genes are TRBV11-2 and TRBJ2-2; D remains ambiguous. Germline CDR1 SGHAT, CDR2 FQNNGV. Trimming pared 1 base from V and 4 bases from J, leaving 4 bases between. The CDR3 has 13 residues. The CDR3 spells CASSLVATGELFF. Written as DNA, the CDR3 is TGTGCCAGCAGCTTAGTTGCCACCGGGGAGCTGTTTTTT.

The V and J genes are TRBV2 and TRBJ1-2, with a weak D call TRBD1 (5 bases). The CDR3 covers 13 residues. Per germline, CDR1 SNHLY and CDR2 FYNNEI. V lost 10 bases to trimming and J lost 7 bases, with 19 bases between them. CDR3 sequence: CATQDIGVLGYTF. The CDR3 DNA sequence: TGTGCCACCCAGGACATCGGGGTACTTGGCTACACCTTC.